Following are 22 T cell receptor beta chains from one sample sequenced in a study of cytomegalovirus exposure and HLA in healthy donors. The primer mix had 60 Vbeta and 13 Jbeta primers. Profiled with immunoSEQ multiplex PCR; TCRdb holds only in-frame clones, not every one. Among about 150,000 clones listed, approximately 85% were seen once. The sample taken for sequencing was PBMCs. Receptors were obtained from a woman aged 18 to 35 in good health and CMV-seronegative.

This chain connects TRBV7-9 to TRBJ2-7; possibly TRBD1 for D (5 bases). Trimming stripped 2 bases from V and 10 bases from J, with 18 bases between. This CDR3 has 14 amino acids. Germline loops: CDR1 SEHNR, CDR2 FQNEAQ (reference sequence). The CDR3: CASSLRDSPLRQYF. Written as DNA, the CDR3 is TGTGCCAGCAGCTTAAGAGACAGTCCTCTTCGCCAGTACTTC.

This chain joins TRBV7-9 and TRBJ1-6; TRBD1 might be the D (5 bases). Germline V gene lookup returns CDR1 SEHNR and CDR2 FQNEAQ (reference sequence). Trimming pared 8 bases from V and 9 bases from J, leaving 23 bases between. CDR3 size: 16 residues. The CDR3 sequence is CASGRPGGESFSPLHF. CDR3 bases: TGTGCCAGCGGCCGGCCGGGGGGGGAGTCCTTTTCACCCCTCCACTTT.

The chain combines TRBV18 with TRBJ1-5, with 8 positions matching TRBD1. V lost 5 bases and J lost 11; bases outside the gene matches: 11. The CDR3 is made up of 14 amino acids. Germline CDR1 reads KGHSH; CDR2 reads LQKENI. CDR3 bases: TGTGCCAGCTCAAGGACAGGGCAGGGGGAAGCCCAGCATTTT. Protein sequence: CASSRTGQGEAQHF.

In regard to this clone: The identical CDR3 is also encoded by other nucleotide sequences in the sample. This chain connects TRBV30 to TRBJ1-4, with D possibly being TRBD1 (6 bases). Trimming removed 4 bases at V and 2 bases at J, with 11 bases between. The germline V gene encodes CDR1 GTSNPN and CDR2 SVGIG (reference sequence). The CDR3 totals 14 residues. As DNA, the CDR3 is TGTGCCTGGACCCGGACAGCTACTAATGAAAAACTGTTTTTT. Protein: CAWTRTATNEKLFF.

Judged by abundance, this clone is medium-sized. The rearrangement links TRBV7-7 to TRBJ2-1; the D gene is possibly TRBD2 (6 bases). Germline values: CDR1 SSHAT, CDR2 FNYEAQ (reference sequence). With 5 bases removed from V and 2 bases from J, the gap between germline ends came to 16 bases. This CDR3 has 16 amino acids. The chain's CDR3 is CASSPGRLVAYNEQFF. CDR3 sequence (DNA): TGTGCCAGCAGCCCCGGTCGACTAGTGGCCTACAATGAGCAGTTCTTC.

This chain connects TRBV28 to TRBJ2-1, with D tentatively TRBD2 (7 bases). The ends were cut back, 5 bases at V and 3 bases at J, with 17 bases in the middle. Germline CDR1 reads MDHEN; CDR2 reads SYDVKM. The CDR3 consists of 16 residues. CDR3 region: CASSRGGEGFYNEQFF. In nucleotides, the CDR3 is TGTGCCAGCAGTAGAGGGGGGGAGGGCTTCTACAATGAGCAGTTCTTC.

The V and J genes are TRBV7-2 and TRBJ2-2, with 8 bases lining up with TRBD2. Germline CDR1 reads SGHTA; CDR2 reads FQGNSA. V was clipped by 4 bases and J by 2 bases; unmatched bases: 0. This CDR3 has 14 residues. The CDR3 sequence: CASSWTSNTGELFF. DNA for the CDR3: TGTGCCAGCAGCTGGACTAGCAACACCGGGGAGCTGTTTTTT. Using reference TRBV7-2 and TRBJ2-2 for the parts outside the CDR3, the full variable domain is GAGVSQSPSNKVTEKGKDVELRCDPISGHTALYWYRQSLGQGLEFLIYFQGNSAPDKSGLPSDRFSAERTGGSVSTLTIQRTQQEDSAVYLCASSWTSNTGELFFGEGSRLTVL.

This clone was observed a few times. Other DNA sequences within the sample encode an identical CDR3. The V and J genes are TRBV27 and TRBJ2-1, with D maybe TRBD2 (7 bases). The germline V gene encodes CDR1 MNHEY and CDR2 SMNVEV (reference sequence). Trimming took 6 bases from V and 1 from J, leaving 19 bases between them. This CDR3 comprises 17 residues. The CDR3 nucleotides are TGTGCCAGCAGCCCAGGCCCAGGGGAGGGGTCCTACAATGAGCAGTTCTTC. Its translation: CASSPGPGEGSYNEQFF.

The CDR3 DNA sequence: TGTGCCAGCAGCTTAGCGGGCCGGGGAGTGGGGACCCAGTACTTC. The encoded protein is CASSLAGRGVGTQYF. The V gene is TRBV7-2, the J gene TRBJ2-5; a possible D gene is TRBD2 (5 bases). The CDR3 loop spans 15 amino acids. The V gene lost 0 bases and the J gene lost 7 bases, with 15 bases spanning the gap. Germline CDR1 SGHTA, CDR2 FQGNSA.

The chain links TRBV19 to TRBJ1-1; 9 bases are shared with TRBD1. With V trimmed by 8 bases and J by 0 bases, 10 bases remained unmatched. Germline CDR1 reads LNHDA; CDR2 reads SQIVND (reference sequence). The length of the CDR3 is 16 residues. CDR3 residues: CASGGDREAMNTEAFF. CDR3 coding DNA: TGTGCCAGTGGGGGGGACAGGGAAGCCATGAACACTGAAGCTTTCTTT.

This chain uses TRBV30 with TRBJ1-4; possibly TRBD1 for D (5 bases). The V end lost 2 bases, the J end lost 4 bases, and 11 bases lay between the germline ends. CDR1 is GTSNPN and CDR2 is SVGIG in the germline V gene (reference sequence). The CDR3 spans 14 residues. The CDR3: CAWSWPGGNEKLFF. In DNA form, the CDR3 reads TGTGCCTGGAGTTGGCCCGGGGGTAATGAAAAACTGTTTTTT.

The V call is TRBV7-2, the J call TRBJ1-4, with D unresolved. V gave up 0 bases and J gave up 8 bases, with 13 bases separating them. CDR3 length: 15 amino acids. Germline values: CDR1 SGHTA, CDR2 FQGNSA. Here the CDR3 reads CASSLAEGRGEKLFF. In nucleotides, the CDR3 is TGTGCCAGCAGCTTAGCCGAGGGTAGAGGGGAAAAACTGTTTTTT.

V is TRBV7-2 and J is TRBJ2-7; D is undetermined. Between the trimmed V and J ends, which lost 4 bases and 12 bases, there was a span of 19 bases. CDR3 size: 13 residues. CDR1 and CDR2 from the germline V gene are SGHTA and FQGNSA. The CDR3: CASSYPSAANAYF. In DNA form, the CDR3 reads TGTGCCAGCAGCTACCCAAGCGCAGCCAACGCGTACTTC.

The chain recombines TRBV28 with TRBJ2-2; 8 nucleotides agree with TRBD1. Germline loops: CDR1 MDHEN, CDR2 SYDVKM. The CDR3 is 15 residues long. J lost 4 bases, V lost 7 bases, and 8 bases had no gene match. CDR3 in DNA: TGTGCCAGCACCCAGGGGGCAGAGAGCACCGGGGAGCTGTTTTTT. Translation: CASTQGAESTGELFF.

The V and J genes are TRBV19 and TRBJ2-7; a possible D gene is TRBD2 (5 bases). There are 14 residues in the CDR3. CDR1 is LNHDA and CDR2 is SQIVND in the germline V gene (reference sequence). Trimming removed 3 bases at V and 1 base at J, with 10 bases between. The CDR3 sequence: CASSIFSGSYEQYF. DNA for the CDR3: TGTGCCAGTAGTATTTTCAGCGGTTCCTACGAGCAGTACTTC.

The chain couples TRBV10-3 to TRBJ2-3, with TRBD1 as a possible D gene (5 bases). The germline V and J ends were trimmed by 4 bases and 0 bases, with 11 bases remaining between them. From germline, CDR1 is ENHRY and CDR2 SYGVKD. CDR3 length equals 15 residues. The CDR3 loop is CAISGRQISTDTQYF. The CDR3 nucleotides are TGTGCCATCAGTGGGAGACAGATTAGCACAGATACGCAGTATTTT.

V usage is TRBV30 and J usage is TRBJ1-1; D might be TRBD1 (6 bases). The CDR3 spans 19 residues. In germline, CDR1 is GTSNPN, CDR2 SVGIG (reference sequence). Trimming pared 5 bases from V and 4 bases from J, leaving 32 bases between. The CDR3 region has the DNA TGTGCCTGGGTCAACCTCGCCGGGGACATCCGATCTGCCGGCACTGAAGCTTTCTTT. This gives the protein CAWVNLAGDIRSAGTEAFF.

The chain couples TRBV7-9 to TRBJ2-7; 9 nucleotides agree with TRBD2. With V trimmed by 1 base and J by 5 bases, 9 bases remained unmatched. The CDR3 has 16 residues. Germline V gene data show CDR1 as SEHNR and CDR2 as FQNEAQ (reference sequence). The CDR3 nucleotides read TGTGCCAGCAGCTTAGAGGGAGGCGGGAGGGCAGACGAGCAGTACTTC. This codes for CASSLEGGGRADEQYF.

The chain couples TRBV4-1 to TRBJ2-1, with 9 bases fitting TRBD1. The CDR3 loop spans 18 amino acids. Germline V CDR1 and CDR2: MGHRA, YSYEKL. V was pared by 3 bases and J by 8 bases, with 17 bases of the junction left unmatched. This CDR3 is CASSQAFTGGSIVHEQFF. The DNA for the CDR3 is TGCGCCAGCAGCCAGGCCTTCACAGGGGGCTCAATCGTCCATGAGCAGTTCTTC.

V gene TRBV13 combines with J gene TRBJ2-7; a weak D match, TRBD2 (5 bases). The germline gives CDR1 PRHDT, CDR2 FYEKMQ (reference sequence). The CDR3 contains 15 residues. The germline V and J ends were trimmed by 0 bases and 7 bases, with 16 bases remaining between them. CDR3: CASSLGLGGPREQYF. Written as DNA, the CDR3 is TGTGCCAGCAGCTTAGGCCTCGGAGGCCCCAGGGAGCAGTACTTC.

This chain links TRBV5-1 with TRBJ2-1, with 16 bases fitting TRBD2. Trimming cost V 4 bases and J 9 bases; bases outside gene matches: 10. The CDR3 length is 17 residues. Germline CDR1 reads SGHRS; CDR2 reads YFSETQ. CDR3 region: CASSPGTSGRAPGEQFF. The CDR3 DNA follows: TGCGCCAGCAGCCCCGGGACTAGCGGGAGGGCCCCAGGTGAGCAGTTCTTC.

The V gene is TRBV30, the J gene TRBJ2-3; TRBD2 matches 7 bases. Germline V gene sequence: CDR1 GTSNPN, CDR2 SVGIG (reference sequence). The CDR3 has 15 amino acids. After removal of 0 bases from V and 0 bases from J, the junction contained 3 bases not matched to a gene. The CDR3 DNA reads TGTGCCTGGAGTGTAGTAGCGGGTAGCACAGATACGCAGTATTTT. Its protein product is CAWSVVAGSTDTQYF.